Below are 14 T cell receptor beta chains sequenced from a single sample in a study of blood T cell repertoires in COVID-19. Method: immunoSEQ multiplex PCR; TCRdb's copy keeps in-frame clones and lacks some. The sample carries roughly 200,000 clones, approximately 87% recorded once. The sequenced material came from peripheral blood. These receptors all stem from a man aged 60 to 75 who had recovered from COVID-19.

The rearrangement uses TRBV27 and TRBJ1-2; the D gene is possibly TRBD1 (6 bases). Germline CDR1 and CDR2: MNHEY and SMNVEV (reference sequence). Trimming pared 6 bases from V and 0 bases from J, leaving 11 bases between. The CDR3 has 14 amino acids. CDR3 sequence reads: CASSPRQANYGYTF. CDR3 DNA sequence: TGTGCCAGCAGCCCTCGACAGGCTAACTATGGCTACACCTTC.

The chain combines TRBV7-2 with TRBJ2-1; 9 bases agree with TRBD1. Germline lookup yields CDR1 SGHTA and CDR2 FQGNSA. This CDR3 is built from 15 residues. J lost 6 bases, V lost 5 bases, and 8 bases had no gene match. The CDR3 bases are TGTGCCAGCAGCGTACAGGGGGCGAGGGGCAATGAGCAGTTCTTC. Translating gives CASSVQGARGNEQFF.

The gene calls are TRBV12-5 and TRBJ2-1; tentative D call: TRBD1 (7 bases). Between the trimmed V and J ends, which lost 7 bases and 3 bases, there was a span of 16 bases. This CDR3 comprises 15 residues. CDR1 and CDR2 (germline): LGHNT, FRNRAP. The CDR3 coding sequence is TGTGCTAGTGCCATTCGACAGGGAGGCTACAATGAGCAGTTCTTC. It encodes CASAIRQGGYNEQFF. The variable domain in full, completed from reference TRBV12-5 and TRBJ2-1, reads DARVTQTPRHKVTEMGQEVTMRCQPILGHNTVFWYRQTMMQGLELLAYFRNRAPLDDSGMPKDRFSAEMPDATLATLKIQPSEPRDSAVYFCASAIRQGGYNEQFFGPGTRLTVL.

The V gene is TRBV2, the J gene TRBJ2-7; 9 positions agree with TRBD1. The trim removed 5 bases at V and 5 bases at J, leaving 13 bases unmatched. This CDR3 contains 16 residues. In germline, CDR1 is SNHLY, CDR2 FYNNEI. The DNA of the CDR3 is TGTGCCAGCAGTCCGGGACAGGGAAGGCAGGTCGACGAGCAGTACTTC. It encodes CASSPGQGRQVDEQYF.

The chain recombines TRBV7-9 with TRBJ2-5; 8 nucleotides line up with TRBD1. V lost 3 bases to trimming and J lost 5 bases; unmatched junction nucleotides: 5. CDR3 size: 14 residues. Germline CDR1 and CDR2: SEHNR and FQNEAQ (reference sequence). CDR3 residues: CASSFGQGAETQYF. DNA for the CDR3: TGTGCCAGCAGCTTTGGGCAGGGGGCGGAGACCCAGTACTTC. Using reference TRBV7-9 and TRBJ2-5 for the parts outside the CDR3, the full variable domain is DTGVSQNPRHKITKRGQNVTFRCDPISEHNRLYWYRQTLGQGPEFLTYFQNEAQLEKSRLLSDRFSAERPKGSFSTLEIQRTEQGDSAMYLCASSFGQGAETQYFGPGTRLLVL.

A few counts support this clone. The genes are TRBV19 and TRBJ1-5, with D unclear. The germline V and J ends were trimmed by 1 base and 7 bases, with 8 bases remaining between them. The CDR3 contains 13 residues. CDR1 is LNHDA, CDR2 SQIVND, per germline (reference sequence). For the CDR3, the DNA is TGTGCCAGTAGTATAGGGGCAGTCCAGCCCCAGCATTTT. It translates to CASSIGAVQPQHF.

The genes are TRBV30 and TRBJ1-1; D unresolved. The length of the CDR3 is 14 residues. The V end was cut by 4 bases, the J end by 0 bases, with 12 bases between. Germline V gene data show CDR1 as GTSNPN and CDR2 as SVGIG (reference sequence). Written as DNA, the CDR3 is TGTGCCTGGAATCATGGAGTCATGAACACTGAAGCTTTCTTT. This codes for CAWNHGVMNTEAFF.

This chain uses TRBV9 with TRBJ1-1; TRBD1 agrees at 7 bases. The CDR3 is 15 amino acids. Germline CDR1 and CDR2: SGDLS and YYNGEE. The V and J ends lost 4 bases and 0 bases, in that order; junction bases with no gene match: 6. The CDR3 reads CASSHRGNMNTEAFF. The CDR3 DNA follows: TGTGCCAGCAGCCACAGGGGTAACATGAACACTGAAGCTTTCTTT.

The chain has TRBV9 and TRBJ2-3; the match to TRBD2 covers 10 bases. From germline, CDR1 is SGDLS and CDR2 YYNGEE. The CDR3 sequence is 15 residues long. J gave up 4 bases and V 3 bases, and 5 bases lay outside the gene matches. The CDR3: CASSGLSGGSDTQYF. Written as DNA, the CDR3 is TGTGCCAGCAGCGGACTTAGCGGGGGGTCAGATACGCAGTATTTT. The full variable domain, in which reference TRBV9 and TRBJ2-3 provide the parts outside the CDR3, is DSGVTQTPKHLITATGQRVTLRCSPRSGDLSVYWYQQSLDQGLQFLIQYYNGEERAKGNILERFSAQQFPDLHSELNLSSLELGDSALYFCASSGLSGGSDTQYFGPGTRLTVL.

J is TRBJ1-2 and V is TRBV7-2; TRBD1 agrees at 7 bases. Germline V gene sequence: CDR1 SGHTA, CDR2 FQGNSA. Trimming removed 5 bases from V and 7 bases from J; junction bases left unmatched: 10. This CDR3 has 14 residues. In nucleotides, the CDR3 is TGTGCCAGCAGCCCCCGACAGGGTACCGGTGGCTACACCTTC. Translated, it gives CASSPRQGTGGYTF.

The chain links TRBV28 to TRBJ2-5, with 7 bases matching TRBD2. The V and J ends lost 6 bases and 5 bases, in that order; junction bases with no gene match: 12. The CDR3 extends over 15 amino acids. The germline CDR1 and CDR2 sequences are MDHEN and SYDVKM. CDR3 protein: CASSAPGTMRETQYF. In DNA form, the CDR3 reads TGTGCCAGCAGCGCACCCGGGACTATGCGGGAGACCCAGTACTTC.

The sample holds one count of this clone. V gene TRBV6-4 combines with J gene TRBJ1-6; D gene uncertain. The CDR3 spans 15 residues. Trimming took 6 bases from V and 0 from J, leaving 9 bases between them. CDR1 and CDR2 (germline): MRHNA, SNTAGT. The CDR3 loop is CASRAESSYNSPLHF. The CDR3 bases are TGTGCCAGCAGAGCTGAGAGCTCCTATAATTCACCCCTCCACTTT.

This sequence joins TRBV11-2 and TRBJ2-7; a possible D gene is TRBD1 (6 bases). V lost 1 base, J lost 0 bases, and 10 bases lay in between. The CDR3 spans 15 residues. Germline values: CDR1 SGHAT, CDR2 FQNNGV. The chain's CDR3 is CASSLGPGDSYEQYF. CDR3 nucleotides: TGTGCCAGCAGCTTAGGGCCAGGGGACTCCTACGAGCAGTACTTC.

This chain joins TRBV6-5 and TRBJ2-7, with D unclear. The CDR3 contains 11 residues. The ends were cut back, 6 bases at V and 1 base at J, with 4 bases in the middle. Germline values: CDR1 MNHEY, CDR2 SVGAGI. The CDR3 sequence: CASRESYEQYF. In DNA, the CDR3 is TGTGCCAGCAGAGAGTCCTACGAGCAGTACTTC.